The sequence of this T cell receptor beta chain was determined in a study of T cells in localized non-small cell lung cancer. Study results and limitations: Because researchers sequenced only one region of the tumor, heterogeneity is still possible. Within adjacent lung there appeared a median around 57 of the top 100 tumor clones. Uninvolved nearby lung showed the greatest T cell clonality, exceeding that found in tumor.

Produced via immunoSEQ multiplex PCR; TCRdb's table is partial and in-frame only. The sample consists of tens of thousands of clones, around 82% of them appearing once. As for this clone: Its cognate antigen is unknown.

Germline lookup yields CDR1 SGHRS and CDR2 YFSETQ. V dropped 0 bases and J dropped 8 bases, with 11 bases sitting between them. The CDR3 has 13 amino acids. The sequences come from peripheral blood, collected before any cancer treatment. V gene TRBV5-1 combines with J gene TRBJ1-1, with D uncertain. This receptor was taken from a female donor at least 60 years old with stage I lung adenocarcinoma. DNA of the CDR3: TGCGCCAGCAGCTTGGAGCCGGGAAGGGAAGCTTTCTTT. Translating it yields CASSLEPGREAFF. The full variable domain, with the rest looked up from reference TRBV5-1 and TRBJ1-1, is KAGVTQTPRYLIKTRGQQVTLSCSPISGHRSVSWYQQTPGQGLQFLFEYFSETQRNKGNFPGRFSGRQFSNSRSEMNVSTLELGDSALYLCASSLEPGREAFFGQGTRLTVV.